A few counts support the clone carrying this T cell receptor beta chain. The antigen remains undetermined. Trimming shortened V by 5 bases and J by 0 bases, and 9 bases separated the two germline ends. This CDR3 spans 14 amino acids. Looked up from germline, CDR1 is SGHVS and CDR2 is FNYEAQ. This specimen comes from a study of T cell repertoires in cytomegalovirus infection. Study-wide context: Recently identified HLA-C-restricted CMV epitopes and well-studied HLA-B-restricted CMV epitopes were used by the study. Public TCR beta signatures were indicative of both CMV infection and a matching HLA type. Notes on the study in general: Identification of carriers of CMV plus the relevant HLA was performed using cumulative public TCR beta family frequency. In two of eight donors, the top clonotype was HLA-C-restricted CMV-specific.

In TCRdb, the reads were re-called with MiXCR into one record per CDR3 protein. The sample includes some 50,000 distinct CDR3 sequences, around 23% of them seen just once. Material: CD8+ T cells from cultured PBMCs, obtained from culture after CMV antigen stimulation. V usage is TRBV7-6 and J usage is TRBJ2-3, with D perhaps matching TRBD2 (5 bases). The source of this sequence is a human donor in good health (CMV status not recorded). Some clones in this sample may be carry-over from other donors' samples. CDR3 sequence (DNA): TGTGCCAGCAGCCCGGAGGTTAGCACAGATACGCAGTATTTT. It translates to CASSPEVSTDTQYF.